Below are 11 T cell receptor beta chains sequenced from a single sample in a study of identical twins. TCRdb processed the 5' RACE reads anew with MiXCR; each CDR3 protein has one entry. The table has 500,000 or so distinct CDR3 sequences, less than 25% seen once. This sample was also put to use in a study of T cells expressing NK-cell markers.

The specimen sequenced was CD4+ T cells sorted from blood. The source of these receptors is a woman younger than 35 in good health.

This clonotype turned up a few times. The chain couples TRBV27 to TRBJ1-2, with D unclear. This CDR3 region has 15 residues. V was pared by 6 bases and J by 0 bases, with 14 bases between. Germline loops: CDR1 MNHEY, CDR2 SMNVEV (reference sequence). CDR3 residues: CASSSNRPPNYGYTF. In DNA form, the CDR3 reads TGTGCCAGCAGCTCTAACCGTCCTCCTAACTATGGCTACACCTTC.

This clonotype was seen a few times. The J gene is TRBJ1-1, the V gene TRBV3-1; D remains unclear. The V gene lost 8 bases and the J gene lost 0 bases, with 7 bases spanning the gap. The CDR3 is made up of 12 amino acids. In germline, CDR1 is LGHDT, CDR2 YNNKEL (reference sequence). CDR3 bases: TGTGCCAGCCGTGCCATGAACACTGAAGCTTTCTTT. It encodes CASRAMNTEAFF.

By its share, this clonotype is medium-sized. The rearrangement joins TRBV6-2 or TRBV6-3 to TRBJ1-1; maybe TRBD1 (5 bases). V lost 3 bases to trimming and J lost 0 bases, with 8 bases between them. Germline V CDR1 and CDR2: MNHEY, SVGEGT. This CDR3 spans 14 amino acids. CDR3 sequence: CASSYGGVNTEAFF. The CDR3 DNA reads TGTGCCAGCAGTTATGGGGGAGTGAACACTGAAGCTTTCTTT.

V is TRBV6-2 or TRBV6-3 and J is TRBJ2-7, with TRBD2 matching over 8 bases. V trimming: 4 bases; J trimming: 2 bases; junction bases outside the gene matches: 7. This CDR3 spans 15 amino acids. Germline V gives CDR1 MNHEY, CDR2 SVGEGT. In DNA form, the CDR3 reads TGTGCCAGCAGTTTTCTCACTAGCGGTACCTACGAGCAGTACTTC. This encodes CASSFLTSGTYEQYF.

This sequence joins TRBV4-2 and TRBJ2-3; TRBD2 aligns across 10 bases. Germline values: CDR1 LGHNA, CDR2 YNFKEQ. This CDR3 has 16 residues. The J segment lost 6 bases and the V segment lost 0 bases, leaving 6 bases of the junction unmatched. The CDR3 region is CASSQDPGLASDTQYF. CDR3 nucleotides: TGTGCCAGCAGCCAAGATCCGGGACTAGCGTCGGATACGCAGTATTTT.

This clonotype was seen only a few times. The V call is TRBV6-5, the J call TRBJ2-2; 7 bases are a match to TRBD2. V lost 3 bases and J lost 0; bases outside the gene matches: 13. The CDR3 consists of 19 residues. Germline lookup yields CDR1 MNHEY and CDR2 SVGAGI. CDR3 region: CASSYVPAGRSTNTGELFF. The CDR3 DNA reads as TGTGCCAGCAGTTATGTTCCAGCGGGGCGATCAACGAACACCGGGGAGCTGTTTTTT.

The chain carries TRBV30 and TRBJ2-1; TRBD2 matches 11 bases. The CDR3 runs to 14 residues. J gave up 4 bases and V 5 bases, and 4 bases lay outside the gene matches. Germline V gene lookup returns CDR1 GTSNPN and CDR2 SVGIG (reference sequence). The CDR3 sequence: CAWAGLAEYNEQFF. The DNA for the CDR3 is TGTGCCTGGGCGGGACTAGCGGAGTACAATGAGCAGTTCTTC.

This clonotype was seen a handful of times. This chain uses TRBV10-3 with TRBJ1-1; D gene uncertain. V shed 0 bases and J shed 6 bases, with 8 bases lying between them. Germline CDR1 and CDR2: ENHRY and SYGVKD. CDR3 length: 13 amino acids. The CDR3 here is CAISESGRAEAFF. The CDR3 DNA is TGTGCCATCAGTGAGTCGGGTAGGGCTGAAGCTTTCTTT.

This rearrangement joins TRBV10-3 to TRBJ2-7; possibly TRBD2 for D (5 bases). The germline V gene has CDR1 ENHRY and CDR2 SYGVKD. Trimming took off 5 bases at V and 3 bases at J, with 17 bases between the two ends. CDR3 size: 15 residues. The CDR3 region has the DNA TGTGCCATCAGTTCGTCAGAGGGAGTGCTCTACGAGCAGTACTTC. It specifies CAISSSEGVLYEQYF.

This clonotype was counted between two and nine times. The genes are TRBV7-3 and TRBJ2-3, with D uncertain. This CDR3 region has 14 residues. The germline V gene has CDR1 SGHTA and CDR2 FQGTGA. The V end was cut by 4 bases, the J end by 7 bases, with 15 bases between. The CDR3 region has the DNA TGTGCCAGCAGCTACAGTTCGGTGGTAAATACGCAGTATTTT. This sequence encodes CASSYSSVVNTQYF.

This clonotype was detected ten times or more. The chain uses TRBV29-1 and TRBJ2-6, with TRBD2 as a possible D gene (7 bases). The CDR3 is 14 amino acids. Trimming stripped 3 bases from V and 4 bases from J, with 10 bases between. Looked up from germline, CDR1 is SQVTM and CDR2 is ANQGSEA. CDR3 sequence: CSVEGGAGANVLTF. The CDR3 nucleotides are TGCAGCGTTGAGGGGGGGGCCGGGGCCAACGTCCTGACTTTC. The full variable domain, with the rest looked up from reference TRBV29-1 and TRBJ2-6, is SAVISQKPSRDICQRGTSLTIQCQVDSQVTMMFWYRQQPGQSLTLIATANQGSEATYESGFVIDKFPISRPNLTFSTLTVSNMSPEDSSIYLCSVEGGAGANVLTFGAGSRLTVL.